The rows below give T cell receptor beta chains drawn from one sample of a study of CD8 T cells in Susac syndrome. TCRdb used MiXCR to reprocess the immunoSEQ multiplex PCR reads, holding one entry per CDR3 protein. The sample has roughly 150,000 distinct CDR3 sequences; around 95% are singletons. Sequencing input: CD8+ T cells from PBMCs. The receptors originated from a human donor with multiple sclerosis. CDR3s include the opening cysteine and the closing phenylalanine or tryptophan. The order of the fields is D gene, J gene, V gene, CDR3 DNA, CDR3 protein. The D gene is left open where the match is weak.

d_gene: TRBD2
j_gene: TRBJ2-5
v_gene: TRBV20-1
CDR3nt: TGCAGTGCCAACCCCGGGACTAGCCAAGAGACCCAGTACTTC
CDR3aa: CSANPGTSQETQYF

d_gene: -
j_gene: TRBJ2-1
v_gene: TRBV29-1
CDR3nt: TGCAGCGTTGAAAAATCTACTAAGAATGAGCAGTTCTTC
CDR3aa: CSVEKSTKNEQFF

d_gene: -
j_gene: TRBJ1-1
v_gene: TRBV20-1
CDR3nt: TGCAGTGTCAGGGTGACTGAAGCTTTCTTT
CDR3aa: CSVRVTEAFF

d_gene: TRBD2
j_gene: TRBJ2-3
v_gene: TRBV9
CDR3nt: TGTGCCAGCAGCGAGAGCGGGGGGGCAACAGATACGCAGTATTTT
CDR3aa: CASSESGGATDTQYF

d_gene: -
j_gene: TRBJ2-1
v_gene: TRBV19
CDR3nt: TGTGCCAGTAGGTCGCAAATCGGGGCGGCCTCCTACAATGAGCAGTTCTTC
CDR3aa: CASRSQIGAASYNEQFF

d_gene: -
j_gene: TRBJ2-3
v_gene: TRBV7-9
CDR3nt: TGTGCCAGCAGCCCCGGCCCCACAGATACGCAGTATTTT
CDR3aa: CASSPGPTDTQYF

d_gene: TRBD1
j_gene: TRBJ2-7
v_gene: TRBV6-5
CDR3nt: TGTGCCAGCAGTTACATGGCAGGGGGTAGTTACGAGCAGTACTTC
CDR3aa: CASSYMAGGSYEQYF

d_gene: -
j_gene: TRBJ2-1
v_gene: TRBV20-1
CDR3nt: TGCAGTGCTAGAGATTATGGCGAGAGCTCCTACAATGAGCAGTTCTTC
CDR3aa: CSARDYGESSYNEQFF

d_gene: TRBD2
j_gene: TRBJ2-1
v_gene: TRBV29-1
CDR3nt: TGCAGCGTTGAAGATCTCCCGGGGGGTGAGCAGTTCTTC
CDR3aa: CSVEDLPGGEQFF

d_gene: -
j_gene: TRBJ2-3
v_gene: TRBV4-2
CDR3nt: TGTGCCAGCAGCCAAGATTGGGGGACAGATACGCAGTATTTT
CDR3aa: CASSQDWGTDTQYF

d_gene: -
j_gene: TRBJ2-2
v_gene: TRBV6-5
CDR3nt: TGTGCCAGCAGTTGGGGTACCGGGGAGCTGTTTTTT
CDR3aa: CASSWGTGELFF

d_gene: -
j_gene: TRBJ1-3
v_gene: TRBV20-1
CDR3nt: TGCAGTGCTAGAGGAGGTCCCTCTGGAAACACCATATATTTT
CDR3aa: CSARGGPSGNTIYF

d_gene: TRBD2
j_gene: TRBJ2-3
v_gene: TRBV9
CDR3nt: TGTGCCAGCAGCGAAGGACTAGGGCTCACAGATACGCAGTATTTT
CDR3aa: CASSEGLGLTDTQYF

d_gene: TRBD2
j_gene: TRBJ2-2
v_gene: TRBV7-9
CDR3nt: TGTGCCAGCAGCTCTCGGGACTACCAAACCACAGAGCTGTTTTTT
CDR3aa: CASSSRDYQTTELFF

d_gene: TRBD1
j_gene: TRBJ2-1
v_gene: TRBV12-3/TRBV12-4
CDR3nt: TGTGCCAGCAGGTCCCCCCCGGGACAGGGAAACAATGAGCAGTTCTTC
CDR3aa: CASRSPPGQGNNEQFF

d_gene: TRBD1
j_gene: TRBJ1-5
v_gene: TRBV6-2/TRBV6-3
CDR3nt: TGTGCCAGCAGCCCTATTTCCAGGGGGAATCAGCCCCAGCATTTT
CDR3aa: CASSPISRGNQPQHF

d_gene: -
j_gene: TRBJ1-5
v_gene: TRBV27
CDR3nt: TGTGCCAGCAGTGTGGATTATAGCAATCAGCCCCAGCATTTT
CDR3aa: CASSVDYSNQPQHF

d_gene: -
j_gene: TRBJ2-7
v_gene: TRBV29-1
CDR3nt: TGCAGCGTCGAGCCCCTTCTGGACGGCTACGAGCAGTACTTC
CDR3aa: CSVEPLLDGYEQYF

d_gene: -
j_gene: TRBJ2-2
v_gene: TRBV30
CDR3nt: TGTGCCTGGAGTGTCGAGGGCAGGGAGCGGCTCGGGTGGACGAACACCGGGGAGCTGTTTTTT
CDR3aa: CAWSVEGRERLGWTNTGELFF

d_gene: TRBD1
j_gene: TRBJ1-5
v_gene: TRBV30
CDR3nt: TGTGCCTGGAGTCCGGGACAGGGAAGGCAGCCCCAGCATTTT
CDR3aa: CAWSPGQGRQPQHF

d_gene: -
j_gene: TRBJ2-1
v_gene: TRBV7-9
CDR3nt: TGTGCCAGCAGCCCTCATAATAATGAGCAGTTCTTC
CDR3aa: CASSPHNNEQFF

d_gene: -
j_gene: TRBJ1-6
v_gene: TRBV6-2/TRBV6-3
CDR3nt: TGTGCCAGCCGCGGCGGGGATTCACCCCTCCACTTT
CDR3aa: CASRGGDSPLHF

d_gene: TRBD1
j_gene: TRBJ2-5
v_gene: TRBV5-1
CDR3nt: TGCGCCAGCTGGGACAGGACTCGGGGGGAGACCCAGTACTTC
CDR3aa: CASWDRTRGETQYF

d_gene: -
j_gene: TRBJ2-1
v_gene: TRBV14
CDR3nt: TGTGCCAGCAGCCAGAGGGAAAGGACGTGGCATGAGCAGTTCTTC
CDR3aa: CASSQRERTWHEQFF

d_gene: TRBD1
j_gene: TRBJ2-1
v_gene: TRBV27
CDR3nt: TGTGCCAGCAGTTTATTGACAGGGACCGAGCAGTTCTTC
CDR3aa: CASSLLTGTEQFF

d_gene: -
j_gene: TRBJ2-5
v_gene: TRBV3-1
CDR3nt: TGTGCCAGCAGCCATGACCCCATAGGCGGCCAAGAGACCCAGTACTTC
CDR3aa: CASSHDPIGGQETQYF